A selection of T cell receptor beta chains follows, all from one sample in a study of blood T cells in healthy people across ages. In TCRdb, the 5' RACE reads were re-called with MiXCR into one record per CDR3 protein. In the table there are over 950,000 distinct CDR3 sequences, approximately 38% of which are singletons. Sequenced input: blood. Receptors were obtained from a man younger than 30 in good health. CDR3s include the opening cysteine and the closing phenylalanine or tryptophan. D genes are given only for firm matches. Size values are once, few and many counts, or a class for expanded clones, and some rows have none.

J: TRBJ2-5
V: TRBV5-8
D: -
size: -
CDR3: CASSLAGEYQETQYF
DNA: TGTGCCAGCAGCTTGGCCGGGGAGTACCAAGAGACCCAGTACTTC

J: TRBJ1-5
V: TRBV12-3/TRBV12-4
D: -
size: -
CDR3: CASSFRGKQPQHF
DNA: TGTGCCAGCAGTTTCAGAGGGAAACAGCCCCAGCATTTT

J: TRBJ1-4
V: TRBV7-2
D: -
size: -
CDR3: CASSLWTLTTNEKLFF
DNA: TGTGCCAGCAGCTTGTGGACACTTACAACTAATGAAAAACTGTTTTTT

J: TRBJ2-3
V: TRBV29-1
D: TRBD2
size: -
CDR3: CSVVAGATDTQYF
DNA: TGCAGCGTTGTAGCGGGAGCTACAGATACGCAGTATTTT

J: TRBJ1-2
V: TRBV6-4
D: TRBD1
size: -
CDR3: CASSETGTYGYTF
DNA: TGTGCCAGCAGTGAGACAGGGACTTATGGCTACACCTTC

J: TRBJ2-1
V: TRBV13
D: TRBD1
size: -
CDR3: CASSLRRTGYSEQFF
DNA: TGTGCCAGCAGCTTAAGGAGGACAGGGTACTCCGAGCAGTTCTTC

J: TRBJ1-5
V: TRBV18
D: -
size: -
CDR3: CASFQGGGQPQHF
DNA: TGTGCCAGCTTTCAGGGTGGTGGTCAGCCCCAGCATTTT

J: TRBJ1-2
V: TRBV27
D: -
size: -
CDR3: CASSHGRGGHGYTF
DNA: TGTGCCAGCAGCCATGGCCGGGGGGGCCATGGCTACACCTTC

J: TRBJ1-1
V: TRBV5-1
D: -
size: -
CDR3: CASKLPGQMNAEAFF
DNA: TGCGCCAGCAAACTACCCGGACAGATGAACGCTGAAGCTTTCTTT

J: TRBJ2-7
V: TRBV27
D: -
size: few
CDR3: CASSLQGGAYEQYF
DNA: TGTGCCAGCAGTTTACAGGGGGGGGCCTACGAGCAGTACTTC

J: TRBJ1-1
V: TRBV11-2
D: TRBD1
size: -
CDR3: CASTRGTGTTEAFF
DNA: TGTGCCAGCACCCGCGGGACAGGGACCACTGAAGCTTTCTTT

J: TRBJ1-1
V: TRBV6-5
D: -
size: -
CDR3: CASSYMSTQTMNTEAFF
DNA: TGTGCCAGCAGTTACATGAGCACACAGACCATGAACACTGAAGCTTTCTTT

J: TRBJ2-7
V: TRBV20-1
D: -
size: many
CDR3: CSARDTGLGEQYF
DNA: TGCAGTGCTAGAGATACAGGGTTGGGTGAGCAGTACTTC

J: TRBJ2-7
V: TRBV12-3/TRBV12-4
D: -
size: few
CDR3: CASRSTGLSYEQYF
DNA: TGTGCCAGCAGATCGACAGGCCTATCCTACGAGCAGTACTTC

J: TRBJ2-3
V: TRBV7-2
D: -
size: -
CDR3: CASSPREIRTDTQYF
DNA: TGTGCCAGCAGCCCGAGGGAGATACGCACAGATACGCAGTATTTT

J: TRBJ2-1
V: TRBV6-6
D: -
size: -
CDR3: CANSYSMREQFF
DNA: TGTGCCAACAGTTATAGTATGAGGGAGCAGTTCTTC